The present T cell receptor (beta chain) was sequenced within a study of blood T cell repertoires in COVID-19. About the research overall: Samples of COVID-19 (acute and convalescent) were obtained from the United States, Italy and Spain. In each case, the material was cDNA or gDNA derived from T cells, B-cell-depleted T cells, or PBMCs.

The V end lost 5 bases, the J end lost 0 bases, and 10 bases lay between the germline ends. The CDR3 has 15 residues. Per germline, CDR1 LNHNV and CDR2 YYDKDF (reference sequence). Measured with immunoSEQ multiplex PCR; TCRdb has only the in-frame clones, and not every one. The table shows 150,000 to 200,000 clones, with over 70% occurring only once. The material sequenced was peripheral blood. This chain uses TRBV15 with TRBJ1-4; D is uncertain. The receptor was derived from a man aged 55 to 70 with active or convalescent COVID-19. The CDR3 DNA is TGTGCCACCAGCGGCCAGGTTGCAACTAATGAAAAACTGTTTTTT. This encodes CATSGQVATNEKLFF.